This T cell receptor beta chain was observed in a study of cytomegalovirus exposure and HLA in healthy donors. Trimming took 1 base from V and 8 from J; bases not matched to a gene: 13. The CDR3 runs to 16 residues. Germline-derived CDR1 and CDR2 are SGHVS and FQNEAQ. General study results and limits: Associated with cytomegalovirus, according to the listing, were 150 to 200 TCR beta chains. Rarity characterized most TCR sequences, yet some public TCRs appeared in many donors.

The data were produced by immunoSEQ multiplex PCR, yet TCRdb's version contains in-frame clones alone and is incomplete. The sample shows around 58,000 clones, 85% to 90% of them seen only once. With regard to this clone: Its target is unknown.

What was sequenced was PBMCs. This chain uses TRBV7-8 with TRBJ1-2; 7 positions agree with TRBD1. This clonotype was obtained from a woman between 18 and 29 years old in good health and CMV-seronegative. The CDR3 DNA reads TGTGCCAGCAGCTTAGGGCCGGAGGGGCAGGGGGGAGGCTACACCTTC. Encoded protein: CASSLGPEGQGGGYTF.